The clone carrying this TCR beta chain appeared many times. Its antigen is currently unknown. This sample's TCRbeta library carried unique molecular identifier barcodes. TCRdb reprocessed the PCR reads with MiXCR, giving one entry per CDR3 protein. The sample contains hundreds of thousands of distinct CDR3 sequences, approximately 8% of which appear only once. This specimen comes from a study of T-cell reconstitution after alpha-beta-depleted transplantation in children. Findings and caveats of the study: Surviving recipient T cells and thymic progenitors produced the high day-60 TCRbeta diversity seen in some patients.

Trimming stripped 3 bases from V and 5 bases from J, with 13 bases between. Germline CDR1 MDHEN, CDR2 SYDVKM. This CDR3 has 14 residues. The V and J genes are TRBV28 and TRBJ2-5, with D perhaps TRBD1 (5 bases). Specimen: PBMCs, mostly from graft donor cells, collected 180 days after TCRalphabeta/CD19-depleted stem cell transplant. The receptor was derived from a male patient younger than 18 who had a stem cell transplant for acute lymphoblastic leukemia, so the T cells may come from the graft donor. The CDR3 nucleotides are TGTGCCAGCAGTTTCGAAGGGGTTGGGGAGACCCAGTACTTC. Translation gives CASSFEGVGETQYF.